This T cell receptor beta chain is drawn from a study of blood T cell repertoires in COVID-19. Study information: Material from acute and convalescent COVID-19 was sourced from the United States, Italy and Spain. In each case, the material was cDNA or gDNA derived from T cells, B-cell-depleted T cells, or PBMCs.

The CDR3 runs to 16 residues. CDR1 and CDR2 (germline): MDHEN, SYDVKM. The trim removed 5 bases at V and 4 bases at J, leaving 11 bases unmatched. The authors' processing: Amplification with reference gene primers provided the estimates of nucleated cell counts. TCRdb keeps only in-frame clones here, not all; method: immunoSEQ multiplex PCR. V and J calls and clone size come straight from that table; D and trimming were deduced from the DNA. Of tens of thousands of clones in the sample, 87% were seen once. The chain employs TRBV28 and TRBJ2-3; 8 nucleotides line up with TRBD1. This clonotype was obtained from a man aged 50 to 59 with active COVID-19. Specimen: peripheral blood. The CDR3 nucleotides are TGTGCCAGCAGTACGACAGGGGCGACACACCCAGATACGCAGTATTTT. The encoded protein is CASSTTGATHPDTQYF.